This TCR beta chain was sequenced during a study of cytomegalovirus exposure and HLA in healthy donors (dated by TCRdb to about 2017). About the investigation overall: The roughly 670 repertoires of the first cohort and the 120 validation repertoires were produced on the same platform, according to a later analysis. The study aimed to test whether signatures of past pathogen exposure could be identified by cataloging public T cell receptors. Besides the first cohort of 666 subjects, a separate validation cohort made up of 120 different subjects was used. To predict cytomegalovirus infection status, the study brought together high-throughput TCR immunosequencing, statistical association of individual TCRs with disease status, and machine learning.

Library prep was done by the immunoSEQ multiplex PCR assay. From the authors' description of their analysis: A statistical classification framework was built for diagnosing cytomegalovirus status from the catalog of TCR beta chain sequences. TCRdb provides this immuneACCESS table in a form limited to in-frame rearrangements. Some clones are lacking; in checked studies, under half of them reflect an unresolved V gene, and why the rest are absent is not known. That table is the source of V, J and clone size, and D and trimming were worked out from the DNA. The sample profile shows 250,000 to 300,000 clones; 80% to 90% of them were found once. The top ten constitute 1% of the sample. Concerning this clone itself: There is no known antigen for this receptor. Base qualities were left out, and no much larger clone turns up one base away.

The donors were included in the validation cohort of roughly 130 subjects, a group kept apart from the approximately 700-subject first cohort. General findings and caveats noted by the study authors: Across donors, most TCR sequences were observed very rarely, whereas some public TCRs were present in many individuals. A later analysis found that TCRs clustered in the first cohort also tended to co-occur in the approximately 120 validation repertoires, with about 94% of cluster scores above 0. In vitro tests confirmed that a few of the cytomegalovirus-associated TCR beta chains recognize cytomegalovirus antigens. In both the original and validation cohorts, the classifier was reported to diagnose cytomegalovirus status with high specificity and sensitivity. The authors suggested that the approach could potentially be extended to other disease states and immunological phenotypes. A total of fewer than 200 TCR beta chains were listed by the study as associated with cytomegalovirus. A later analysis lacked HLA typing for the validation cohort, so it scored co-occurrence in that cohort across all 120 repertoires.

Looking up the germline V gene yields CDR1 SGHTA and CDR2 FQGNSA. The CDR3 goes from the cysteine to the phenylalanine over 15 residues. Only the CDR3 portion is preserved as DNA: 45 bases, with reading frame beginning at the first base. Trimming accounts for 0 bases at V and 5 bases at J, while the number of junction bases matched to no gene is 7. The rearrangement joined TRBV7-2 to TRBJ2-7; TRBD1 agrees with 7 junctional bases. The clonotype originates from a woman younger than 35 in good health and CMV-seronegative. Material for sequencing was PBMCs. In nucleotide form, the sequence is TGTGCCAGCAGCTTAGCTGTCAGGGGGACAGACGAGCAGTACTTC. This translates into CASSLAVRGTDEQYF.